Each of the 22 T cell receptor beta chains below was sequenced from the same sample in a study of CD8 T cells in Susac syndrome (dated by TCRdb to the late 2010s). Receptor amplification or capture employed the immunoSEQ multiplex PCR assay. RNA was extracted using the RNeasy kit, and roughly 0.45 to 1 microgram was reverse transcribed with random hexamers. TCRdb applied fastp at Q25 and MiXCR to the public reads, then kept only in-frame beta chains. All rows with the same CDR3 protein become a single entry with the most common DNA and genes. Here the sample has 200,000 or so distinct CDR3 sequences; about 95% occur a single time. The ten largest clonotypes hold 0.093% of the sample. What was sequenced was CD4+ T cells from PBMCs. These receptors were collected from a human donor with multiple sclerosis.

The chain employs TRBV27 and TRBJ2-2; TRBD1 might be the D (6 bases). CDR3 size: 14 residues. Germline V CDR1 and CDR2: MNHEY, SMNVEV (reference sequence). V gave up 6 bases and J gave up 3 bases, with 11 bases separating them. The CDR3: CASSTTGYTGELFF. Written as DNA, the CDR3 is TGTGCCAGCAGCACGACAGGCTACACCGGGGAGCTGTTTTTT.

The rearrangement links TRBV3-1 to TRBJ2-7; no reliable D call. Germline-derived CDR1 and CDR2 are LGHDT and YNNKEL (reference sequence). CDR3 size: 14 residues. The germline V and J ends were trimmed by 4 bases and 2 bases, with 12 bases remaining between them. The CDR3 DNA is TGTGCCAGCAGCCTTTTAGGCCAAACCTACGAGCAGTACTTC. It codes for CASSLLGQTYEQYF.

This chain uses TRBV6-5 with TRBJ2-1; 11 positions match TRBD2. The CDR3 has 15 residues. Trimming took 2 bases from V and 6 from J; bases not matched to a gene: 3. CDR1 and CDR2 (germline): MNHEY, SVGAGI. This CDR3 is CASSYGGLAANEQFF. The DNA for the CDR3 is TGTGCCAGCAGTTACGGGGGACTAGCGGCCAATGAGCAGTTCTTC.

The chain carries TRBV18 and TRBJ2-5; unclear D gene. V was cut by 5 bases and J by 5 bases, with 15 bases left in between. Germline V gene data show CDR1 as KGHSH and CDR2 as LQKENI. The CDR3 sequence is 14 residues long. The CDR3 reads CASSTNGASETQYF. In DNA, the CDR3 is TGTGCCAGCTCAACTAACGGAGCCTCTGAGACCCAGTACTTC.

CDR3 DNA: TGTGCCAGCAGCTTAGGGACGGGCAACACTGAAGCTTTCTTT. It specifies CASSLGTGNTEAFF. The rearrangement joins TRBV7-9 to TRBJ1-1; D is uncertain. This CDR3 is built from 14 residues. V gave up 1 base and J gave up 2 bases, with 8 bases separating them. From germline, CDR1 is SEHNR and CDR2 FQNEAQ (reference sequence).

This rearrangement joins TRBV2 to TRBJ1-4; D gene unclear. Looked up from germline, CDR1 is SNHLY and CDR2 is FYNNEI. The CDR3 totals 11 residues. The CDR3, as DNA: TGTGTCACAGCGGAGAATGAAAAACTGTTTTTT. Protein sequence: CVTAENEKLFF.

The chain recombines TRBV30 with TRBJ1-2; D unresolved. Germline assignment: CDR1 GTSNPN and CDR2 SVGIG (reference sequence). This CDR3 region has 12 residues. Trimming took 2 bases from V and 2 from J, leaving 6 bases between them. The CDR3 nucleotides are TGTGCCTGGAGTAGTCAGAACTATGGCTACACCTTC. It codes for CAWSSQNYGYTF.

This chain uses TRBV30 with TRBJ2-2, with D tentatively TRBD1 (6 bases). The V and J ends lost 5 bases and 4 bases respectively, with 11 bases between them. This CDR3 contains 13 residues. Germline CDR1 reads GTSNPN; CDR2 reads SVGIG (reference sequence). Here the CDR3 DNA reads TGTGCCTGGGACACAGGGAGCACCGGGGAGCTGTTTTTT. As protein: CAWDTGSTGELFF. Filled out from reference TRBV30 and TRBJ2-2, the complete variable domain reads SQTIHQWPATLVQPVGSPLSLECTVEGTSNPNLYWYRQAAGRGLQLLFYSVGIGQISSEVPQNLSASRPQDRQFILSSKKLLLSDSGFYLCAWDTGSTGELFFGEGSRLTVL.

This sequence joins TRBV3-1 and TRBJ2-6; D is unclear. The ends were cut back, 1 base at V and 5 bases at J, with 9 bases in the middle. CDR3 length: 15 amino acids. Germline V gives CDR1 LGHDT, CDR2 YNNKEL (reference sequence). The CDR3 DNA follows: TGTGCCAGCAGCCAAGCGGAGTTAAGGGCCAACGTCCTGACTTTC. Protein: CASSQAELRANVLTF.

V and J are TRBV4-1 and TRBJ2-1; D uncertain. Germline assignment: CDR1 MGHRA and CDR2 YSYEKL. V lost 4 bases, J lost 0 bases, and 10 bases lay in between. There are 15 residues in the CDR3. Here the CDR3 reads CASSPAVSSYNEQFF. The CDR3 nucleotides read TGCGCCAGCAGCCCCGCAGTGAGCTCCTACAATGAGCAGTTCTTC.

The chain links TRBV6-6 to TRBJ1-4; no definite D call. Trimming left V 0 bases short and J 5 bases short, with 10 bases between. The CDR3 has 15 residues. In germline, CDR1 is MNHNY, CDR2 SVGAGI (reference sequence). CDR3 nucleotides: TGTGCCAGCAGTTACTCACCCAGCGAGAATGAAAAACTGTTTTTT. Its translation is CASSYSPSENEKLFF.

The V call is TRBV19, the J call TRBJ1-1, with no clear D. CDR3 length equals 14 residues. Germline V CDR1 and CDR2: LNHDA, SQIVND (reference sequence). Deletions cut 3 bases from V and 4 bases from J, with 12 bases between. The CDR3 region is CASSIDRVGTEAFF. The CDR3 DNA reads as TGTGCCAGTAGTATTGATAGGGTGGGCACTGAAGCTTTCTTT.

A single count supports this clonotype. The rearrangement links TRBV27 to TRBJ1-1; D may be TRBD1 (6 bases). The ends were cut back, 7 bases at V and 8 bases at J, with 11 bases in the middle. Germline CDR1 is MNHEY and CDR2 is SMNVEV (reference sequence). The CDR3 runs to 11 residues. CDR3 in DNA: TGTGCCAGCACCGGGGGCTACGAAGCTTTCTTT. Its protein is CASTGGYEAFF.

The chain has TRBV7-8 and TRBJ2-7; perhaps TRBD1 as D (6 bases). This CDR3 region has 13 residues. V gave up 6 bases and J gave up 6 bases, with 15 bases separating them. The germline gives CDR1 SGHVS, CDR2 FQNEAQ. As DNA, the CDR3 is TGTGCCAGCAGTACGACAGGAATCGGCGAGCAGTACTTC. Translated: CASSTTGIGEQYF.

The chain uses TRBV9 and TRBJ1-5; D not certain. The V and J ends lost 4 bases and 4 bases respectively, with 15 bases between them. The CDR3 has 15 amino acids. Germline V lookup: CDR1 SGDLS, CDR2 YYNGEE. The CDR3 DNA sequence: TGTGCCAGCAGCTTCTTGGGAGGACCGAATCAGCCCCAGCATTTT. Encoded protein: CASSFLGGPNQPQHF.

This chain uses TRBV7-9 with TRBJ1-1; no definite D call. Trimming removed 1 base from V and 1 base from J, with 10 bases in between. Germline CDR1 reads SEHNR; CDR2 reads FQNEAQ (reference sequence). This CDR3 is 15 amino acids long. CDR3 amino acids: CASSLVLRQNTEAFF. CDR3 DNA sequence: TGTGCCAGCAGCTTAGTACTAAGGCAGAACACTGAAGCTTTCTTT.

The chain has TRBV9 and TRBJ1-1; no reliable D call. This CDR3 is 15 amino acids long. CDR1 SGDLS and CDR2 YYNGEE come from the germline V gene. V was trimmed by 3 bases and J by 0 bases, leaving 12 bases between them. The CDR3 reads CASSATSAMNTEAFF. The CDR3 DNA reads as TGTGCCAGCAGCGCCACATCGGCGATGAACACTGAAGCTTTCTTT.

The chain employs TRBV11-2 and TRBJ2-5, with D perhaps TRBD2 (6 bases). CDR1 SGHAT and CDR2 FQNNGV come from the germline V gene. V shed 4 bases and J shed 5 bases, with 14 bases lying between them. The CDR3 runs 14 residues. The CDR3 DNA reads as TGTGCCAGCAGCTCTGGGTTAGGGACTGAGACCCAGTACTTC. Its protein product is CASSSGLGTETQYF.

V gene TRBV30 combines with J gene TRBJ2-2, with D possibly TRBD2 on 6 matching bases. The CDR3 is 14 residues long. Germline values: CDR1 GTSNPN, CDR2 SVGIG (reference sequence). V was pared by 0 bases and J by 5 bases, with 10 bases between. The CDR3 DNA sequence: TGTGCCTGGAGTGTACTGAGCGGGACCGGGGAGCTGTTTTTT. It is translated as CAWSVLSGTGELFF. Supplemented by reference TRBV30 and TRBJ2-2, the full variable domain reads SQTIHQWPATLVQPVGSPLSLECTVEGTSNPNLYWYRQAAGRGLQLLFYSVGIGQISSEVPQNLSASRPQDRQFILSSKKLLLSDSGFYLCAWSVLSGTGELFFGEGSRLTVL.

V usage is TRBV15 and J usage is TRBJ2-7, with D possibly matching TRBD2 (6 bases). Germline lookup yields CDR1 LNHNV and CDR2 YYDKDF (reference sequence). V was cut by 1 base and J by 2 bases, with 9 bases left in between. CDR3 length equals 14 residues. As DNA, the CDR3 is TGTGCCACCAGCAGAGGTAGGACTACCTACGAGCAGTACTTC. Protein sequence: CATSRGRTTYEQYF.

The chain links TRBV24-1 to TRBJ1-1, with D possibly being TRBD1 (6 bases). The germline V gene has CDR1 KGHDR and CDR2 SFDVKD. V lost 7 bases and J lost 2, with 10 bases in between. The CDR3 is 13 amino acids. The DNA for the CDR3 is TGTGCCACCAGAGACAGGTTTAACACTGAAGCTTTCTTT. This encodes CATRDRFNTEAFF.

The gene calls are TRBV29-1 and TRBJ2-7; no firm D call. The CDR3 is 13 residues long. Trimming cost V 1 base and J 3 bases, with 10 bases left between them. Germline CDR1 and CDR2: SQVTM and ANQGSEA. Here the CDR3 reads CSVEVDPLYEQYF. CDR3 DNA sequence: TGCAGCGTTGAAGTGGATCCCCTCTACGAGCAGTACTTC.